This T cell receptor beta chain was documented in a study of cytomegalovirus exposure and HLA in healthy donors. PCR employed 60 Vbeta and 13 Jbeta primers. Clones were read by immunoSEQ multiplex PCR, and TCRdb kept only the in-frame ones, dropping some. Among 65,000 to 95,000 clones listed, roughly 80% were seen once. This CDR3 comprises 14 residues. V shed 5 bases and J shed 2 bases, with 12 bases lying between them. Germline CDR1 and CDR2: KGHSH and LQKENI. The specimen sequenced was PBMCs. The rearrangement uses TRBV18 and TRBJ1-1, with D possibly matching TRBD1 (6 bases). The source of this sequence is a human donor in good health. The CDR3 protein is CASSELRGNTEAFF. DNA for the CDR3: TGTGCCAGCTCAGAGCTCAGGGGTAACACTGAAGCTTTCTTT.